This TCR beta chain was captured in a study of T cell repertoires in cytomegalovirus infection. Whole-study context: Both a matching HLA type and CMV infection were indicated by public TCR beta signatures. Study findings and constraints: Cumulative public TCR beta family frequency identified CMV carriers with the relevant HLA. The ex vivo response was dominated by HLA-C-restricted CMV-specific TCR beta clonotypes.

Using its own MiXCR run on the reads, TCRdb lists one record per CDR3 protein. The repertoire holds 250,000 or so distinct CDR3 sequences, with approximately 8.3% as singletons. This clonotype was detected ten times or more. Its antigen is unknown. V lost 5 bases to trimming and J lost 7 bases, with 12 bases between them. CDR3 length equals 14 residues. Source material: PBMCs. The sequence was collected from a human donor in good health (CMV status not recorded). Some clones in this sample may be carry-over from other donors' samples. The V and J genes are TRBV12-3 or TRBV12-4 and TRBJ1-6; D ambiguous. The CDR3 here is CASSPLRPNSPLHF. Here the CDR3 DNA reads TGTGCCAGCAGTCCCCTCAGGCCCAATTCACCCCTCCACTTT.